The present T cell receptor (beta chain) was sequenced within a study of OX40 agonist ivuxolimab in advanced cancers. Germline V gene data show CDR1 as SGHDT and CDR2 as YYEEEE. V lost 0 bases and J lost 1, with 7 bases in between. The CDR3 totals 15 residues. Sequencing was performed with immunoSEQ multiplex PCR; in TCRdb, only in-frame clones are kept and a portion is missing. The repertoire holds 60,000 or so clones, with 90% to 95% as singletons. V and J are TRBV5-6 and TRBJ2-2; no definite D call. The source was CD4+ or CD8+ T cells sorted from blood, collected in a trial of the OX40 agonist ivuxolimab. This TCR was recovered from an adult with an advanced solid tumor such as melanoma, head and neck, liver or kidney cancer. The CDR3 region has the DNA TGTGCCAGCAGCTTGGGGACGGGGAACACCGGGGAGCTGTTTTTT. Protein sequence: CASSLGTGNTGELFF. Complete variable domain (other parts from reference TRBV5-6 and TRBJ2-2): DAGVTQSPTHLIKTRGQQVTLRCSPKSGHDTVSWYQQALGQGPQFIFQYYEEEERQRGNFPDRFSGHQFPNYSSELNVNALLLGDSALYLCASSLGTGNTGELFFGEGSRLTVL.